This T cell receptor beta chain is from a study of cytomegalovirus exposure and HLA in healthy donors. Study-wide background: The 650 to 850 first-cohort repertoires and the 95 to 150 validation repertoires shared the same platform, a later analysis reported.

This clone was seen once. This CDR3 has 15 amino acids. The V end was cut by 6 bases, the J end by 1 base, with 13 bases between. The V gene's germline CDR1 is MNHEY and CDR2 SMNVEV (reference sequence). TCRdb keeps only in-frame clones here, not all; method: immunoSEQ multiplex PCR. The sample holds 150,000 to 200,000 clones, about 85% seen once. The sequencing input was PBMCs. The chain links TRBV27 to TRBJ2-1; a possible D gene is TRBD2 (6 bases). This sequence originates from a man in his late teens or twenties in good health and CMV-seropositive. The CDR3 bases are TGTGCCAGCAGGGGGGGAACGGGATCCTACAATGAGCAGTTCTTC. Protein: CASRGGTGSYNEQFF.